The T cell receptor beta chain under discussion was sequenced for a study of T-cell memory formation after mild COVID-19. Study details: Each donor largely had its own TCR clusters.

Germline values: CDR1 MGHRA, CDR2 YSYEKL. The CDR3 runs 14 residues. V lost 4 bases and J 3 bases, leaving 12 bases between the germline ends. Sample barcodes and UMIs were carried by the TCR alpha and TCR beta cDNA libraries that 5'RACE generated with constant-segment primers. TCRdb used MiXCR to reprocess the 5' RACE reads, holding one entry per CDR3 protein. Among a few hundred thousand distinct CDR3 sequences, 20% to 25% were seen once, and the ten largest hold 8.5% to 9%. Study-level findings and limits: Clones shrinking between day 15 and 85 showed a balanced CD4/CD8 split, and those that grew later tilted toward CD4+. Contracting CD8+ clones were enriched in EMRA, CD4+ mainly in CM and EM.

This clonotype has just a few counts. The antigen remains unidentified. The rearrangement joins TRBV4-1 to TRBJ1-1, with D maybe TRBD1 (5 bases). The receptor comes from an adult woman who had mild COVID-19 (a few samples of this study predate the infection). Cell type and time point are not known. Material: PBMCs or a T cell subset sorted from them (not recorded which). CDR3 residues: CASSPPVRDTEAFF. In nucleotides, the CDR3 is TGCGCCAGCAGCCCCCCGGTCAGGGACACTGAAGCTTTCTTT.